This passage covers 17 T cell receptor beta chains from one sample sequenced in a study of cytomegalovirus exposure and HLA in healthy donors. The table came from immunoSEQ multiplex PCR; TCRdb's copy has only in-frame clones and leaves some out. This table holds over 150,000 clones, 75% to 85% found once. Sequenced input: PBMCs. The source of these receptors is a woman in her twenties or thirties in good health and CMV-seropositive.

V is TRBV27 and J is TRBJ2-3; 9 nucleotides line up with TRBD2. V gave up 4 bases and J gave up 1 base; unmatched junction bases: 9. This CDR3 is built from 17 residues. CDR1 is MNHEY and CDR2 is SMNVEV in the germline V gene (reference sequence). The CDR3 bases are TGTGCCAGCAGTTCCCGACCGGGACTAGCTGGCACAGATACGCAGTATTTT. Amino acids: CASSSRPGLAGTDTQYF.

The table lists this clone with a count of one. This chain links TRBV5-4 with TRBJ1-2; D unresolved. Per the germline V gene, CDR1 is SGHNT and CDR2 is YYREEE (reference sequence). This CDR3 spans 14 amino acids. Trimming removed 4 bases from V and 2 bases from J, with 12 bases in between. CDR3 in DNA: TGTGCCAGCAGCCTGTGGGGAGGAAACTATGGCTACACCTTC. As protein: CASSLWGGNYGYTF.

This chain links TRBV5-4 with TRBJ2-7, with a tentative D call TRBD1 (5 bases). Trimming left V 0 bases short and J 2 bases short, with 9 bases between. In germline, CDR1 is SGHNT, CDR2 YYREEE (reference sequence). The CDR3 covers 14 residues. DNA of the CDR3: TGTGCCAGCAGCTTGGCAGGGTCACCCTACGAGCAGTACTTC. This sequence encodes CASSLAGSPYEQYF.

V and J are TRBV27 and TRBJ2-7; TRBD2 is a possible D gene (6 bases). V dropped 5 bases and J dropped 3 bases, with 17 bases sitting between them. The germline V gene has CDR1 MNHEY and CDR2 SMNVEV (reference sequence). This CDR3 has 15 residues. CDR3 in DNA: TGTGCCAGCAGTGTTTACGGAGGGGCAGGCTACGAGCAGTACTTC. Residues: CASSVYGGAGYEQYF.

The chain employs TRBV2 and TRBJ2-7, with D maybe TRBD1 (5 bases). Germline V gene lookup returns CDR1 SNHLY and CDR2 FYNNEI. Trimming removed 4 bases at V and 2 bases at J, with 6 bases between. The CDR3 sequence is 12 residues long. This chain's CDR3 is CASSATAYEQYF. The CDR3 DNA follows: TGTGCCAGCAGTGCGACAGCCTACGAGCAGTACTTC.

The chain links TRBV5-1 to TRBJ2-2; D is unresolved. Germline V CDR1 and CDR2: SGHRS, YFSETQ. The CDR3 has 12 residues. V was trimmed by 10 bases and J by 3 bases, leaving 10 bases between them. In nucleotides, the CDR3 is TGCGCCGCGAGCCTGGACACCGGGGAGCTGTTTTTT. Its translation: CAASLDTGELFF.

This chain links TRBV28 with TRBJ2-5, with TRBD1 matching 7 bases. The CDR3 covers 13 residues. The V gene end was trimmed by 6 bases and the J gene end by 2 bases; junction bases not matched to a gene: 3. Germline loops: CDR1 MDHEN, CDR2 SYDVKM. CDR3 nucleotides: TGTGCCAGCAGGGCAGGGGGTCAAGAGACCCAGTACTTC. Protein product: CASRAGGQETQYF.

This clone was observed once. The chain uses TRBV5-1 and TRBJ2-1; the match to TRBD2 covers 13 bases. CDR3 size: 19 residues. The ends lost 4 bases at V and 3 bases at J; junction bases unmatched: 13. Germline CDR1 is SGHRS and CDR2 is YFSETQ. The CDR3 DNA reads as TGCGCCAGCAGCCCCCACGATGGGACTAGCGGGACCCTCTACAATGAGCAGTTCTTC. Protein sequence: CASSPHDGTSGTLYNEQFF.

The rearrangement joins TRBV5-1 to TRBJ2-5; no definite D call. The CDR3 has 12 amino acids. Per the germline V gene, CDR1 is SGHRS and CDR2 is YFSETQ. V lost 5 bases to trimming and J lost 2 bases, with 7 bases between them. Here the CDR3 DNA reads TGCGCCAGCAGGAAACAACAAGAGACCCAGTACTTC. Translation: CASRKQQETQYF.

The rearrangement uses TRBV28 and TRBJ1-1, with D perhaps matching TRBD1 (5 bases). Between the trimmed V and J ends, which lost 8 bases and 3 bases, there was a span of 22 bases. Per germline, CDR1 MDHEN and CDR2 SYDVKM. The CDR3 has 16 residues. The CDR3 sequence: CASVVYRGSGDTEAFF. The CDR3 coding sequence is TGTGCCAGCGTAGTTTATAGGGGTTCCGGAGACACTGAAGCTTTCTTT.

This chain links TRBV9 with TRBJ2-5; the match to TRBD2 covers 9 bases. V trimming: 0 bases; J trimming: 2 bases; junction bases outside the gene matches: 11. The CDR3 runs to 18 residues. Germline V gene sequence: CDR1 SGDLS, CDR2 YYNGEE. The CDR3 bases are TGTGCCAGCAGCGTAGCTGGTGTGACTAGCGGAGGACAAGAGACCCAGTACTTC. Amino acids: CASSVAGVTSGGQETQYF.

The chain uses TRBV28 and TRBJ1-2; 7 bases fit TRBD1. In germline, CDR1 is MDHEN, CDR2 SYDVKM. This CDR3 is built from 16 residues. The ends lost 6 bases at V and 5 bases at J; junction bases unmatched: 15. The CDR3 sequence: CASSFHGQVEGYGYTF. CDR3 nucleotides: TGTGCCAGCAGCTTTCACGGACAGGTTGAGGGTTATGGCTACACCTTC.

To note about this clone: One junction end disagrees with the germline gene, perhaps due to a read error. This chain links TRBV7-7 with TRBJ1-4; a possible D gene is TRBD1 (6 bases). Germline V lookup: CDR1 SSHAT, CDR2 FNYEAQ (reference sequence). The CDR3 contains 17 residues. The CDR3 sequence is CASSLGPPSGANEKLFF. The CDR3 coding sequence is TGTGCTAGCAGCTTAGGTCCCCCCTCAGGGGCTAATGAAAAACTGTTTTTT.

The CDR3 loop reads CASSESAAPNQPQHF. Written as DNA, the CDR3 is TGTGCCAGCAGTGAATCTGCGGCTCCGAATCAGCCCCAGCATTTT. The chain employs TRBV25-1 and TRBJ1-5; no reliable D call. The CDR3 contains 15 residues. Germline lookup yields CDR1 MGHDK and CDR2 SYGVNS. Trimming stripped 1 base from V and 4 bases from J, with 11 bases between.

CDR3 nucleotides: TGTGCCAGCAGCCGCCGCGGAGATCAGCCCCAGCATTTT. As protein: CASSRRGDQPQHF. This chain links TRBV5-6 with TRBJ1-5, with D unclear. The CDR3 has 13 amino acids. Germline V gene sequence: CDR1 SGHDT, CDR2 YYEEEE. The ends were cut back, 4 bases at V and 5 bases at J, with 10 bases in the middle.

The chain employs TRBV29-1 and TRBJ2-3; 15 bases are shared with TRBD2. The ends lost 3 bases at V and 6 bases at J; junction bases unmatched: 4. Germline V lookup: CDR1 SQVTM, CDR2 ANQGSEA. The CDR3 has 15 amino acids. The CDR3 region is CSVDGLAGGGDTQYF. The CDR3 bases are TGCAGCGTTGATGGACTAGCGGGAGGGGGTGATACGCAGTATTTT.

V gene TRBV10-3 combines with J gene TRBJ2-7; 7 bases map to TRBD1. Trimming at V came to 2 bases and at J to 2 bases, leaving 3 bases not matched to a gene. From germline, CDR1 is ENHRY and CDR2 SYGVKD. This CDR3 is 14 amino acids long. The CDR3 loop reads CAISEPDRTYEQYF. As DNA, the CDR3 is TGTGCCATCAGTGAGCCGGACAGGACCTACGAGCAGTACTTC.